The sequence of this T cell receptor (beta chain) was determined in a study of T cell responses to AZD1222 COVID-19 vaccine. Study overall: Doses given second, at about 4 or about 12 weeks, were pooled.

There are 15 residues in the CDR3. V gave up 5 bases and J gave up 1 base; unmatched junction bases: 6. From germline, CDR1 is LNHNV and CDR2 YYDKDF (reference sequence). Concerning this clone: Its antigen remains unidentified.

Clones were sequenced by immunoSEQ multiplex PCR, and TCRdb holds only the in-frame ones, with some missing. The sample has 150,000 to 200,000 clones; more than 75% are singletons. Study-wide points: Among spike-specific TCRs, nearly half reportedly target unmutated variant regions. With dominance at 160-218 and 743-854, vaccine-associated CD4 TCRs spanned spike. Most donors were white British and more were female, and clonal diversity was possibly underestimated.

This rearrangement joins TRBV15 to TRBJ1-1; 8 bases map to TRBD1. This clonotype originated in an adult in good health. The sequencing used peripheral blood, collected on day 0 of AZD1222 vaccination. CDR3 DNA: TGTGCCACCAGCCCCCGGGACAGGAGGAACACTGAAGCTTTCTTT. It translates to CATSPRDRRNTEAFF.